This TCR beta chain stems from a study of blood T cell repertoires in COVID-19. Turning to the study itself: Italy, Spain and the United States were the sources of the convalescent and acute COVID-19 samples. PBMCs, B-cell-depleted T cells, or T cells provided the cDNA or gDNA that made up the material.

Original processing methods: Scientists estimated how many nucleated cells there were by amplifying reference gene primers. The repertoire was sequenced with immunoSEQ multiplex PCR; TCRdb's copy has only in-frame clones and lacks some. From that table come the V and J calls and clone size; the DNA was used to work out D and trimming. The repertoire holds about 380,000 clones, with 88% as singletons. The CDR3 runs to 14 residues. The ends were cut back, 0 bases at V and 7 bases at J, with 12 bases in the middle. Germline V CDR1 and CDR2: LGHDT, YNNKEL (reference sequence). The chain uses TRBV3-1 (or the pseudogene TRBV3-2) and TRBJ1-2, with D perhaps matching TRBD1 (6 bases). This receptor was taken from a young woman who had recovered from COVID-19. The source material was PBMCs or T cells enriched from blood (not recorded which). CDR3: CASSQDSIGGGYTF. DNA for the CDR3: TGTGCCAGCAGCCAAGACTCCATAGGGGGTGGCTACACCTTC.